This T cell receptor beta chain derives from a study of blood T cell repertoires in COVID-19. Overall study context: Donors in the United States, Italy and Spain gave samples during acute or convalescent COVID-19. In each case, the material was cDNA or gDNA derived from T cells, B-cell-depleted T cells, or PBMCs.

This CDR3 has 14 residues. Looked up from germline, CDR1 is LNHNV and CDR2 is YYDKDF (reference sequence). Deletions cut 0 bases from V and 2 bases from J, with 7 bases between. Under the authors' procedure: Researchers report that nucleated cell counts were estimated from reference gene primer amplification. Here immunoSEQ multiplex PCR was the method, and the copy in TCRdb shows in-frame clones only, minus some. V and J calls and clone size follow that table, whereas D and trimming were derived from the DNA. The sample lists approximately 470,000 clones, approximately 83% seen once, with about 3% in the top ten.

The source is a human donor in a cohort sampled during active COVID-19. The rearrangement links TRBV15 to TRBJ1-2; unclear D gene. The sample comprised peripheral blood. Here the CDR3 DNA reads TGTGCCACCAGCAGAGATCTCGGGAACTATGGCTACACCTTC. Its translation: CATSRDLGNYGYTF.